This T cell receptor beta chain was observed in a study of cytotoxic CD8 clonotypes in ibrutinib-treated CLL. Repertoires were generated with immunoSEQ multiplex PCR, while TCRdb's copy carries only in-frame clones and drops some. The profile shows around 92,000 clones, 77% of them singletons. About this clone: Its antigen is not identified.

Trimming cost V 2 bases and J 5 bases, with 16 bases left between them. This CDR3 has 15 amino acids. Germline loops: CDR1 SGHDT, CDR2 YYEEEE. The study's findings and limits: Clonality went higher at ibrutinib response and then dropped back toward baseline at progression. In comparison with age-matched healthy donors, baseline clonality was higher and tracked circulating CD8+ T-cell counts.

This receptor was taken from a human donor with chronic lymphocytic leukemia. V usage is TRBV5-6 and J usage is TRBJ1-1; D gene ambiguous. The input for sequencing was PBMCs, taken after 24 months of ibrutinib treatment. DNA of the CDR3: TGTGCCAGCAGCTTATTAGGTGGGGATAGGACTGAAGCTTTCTTT. Translated: CASSLLGGDRTEAFF.